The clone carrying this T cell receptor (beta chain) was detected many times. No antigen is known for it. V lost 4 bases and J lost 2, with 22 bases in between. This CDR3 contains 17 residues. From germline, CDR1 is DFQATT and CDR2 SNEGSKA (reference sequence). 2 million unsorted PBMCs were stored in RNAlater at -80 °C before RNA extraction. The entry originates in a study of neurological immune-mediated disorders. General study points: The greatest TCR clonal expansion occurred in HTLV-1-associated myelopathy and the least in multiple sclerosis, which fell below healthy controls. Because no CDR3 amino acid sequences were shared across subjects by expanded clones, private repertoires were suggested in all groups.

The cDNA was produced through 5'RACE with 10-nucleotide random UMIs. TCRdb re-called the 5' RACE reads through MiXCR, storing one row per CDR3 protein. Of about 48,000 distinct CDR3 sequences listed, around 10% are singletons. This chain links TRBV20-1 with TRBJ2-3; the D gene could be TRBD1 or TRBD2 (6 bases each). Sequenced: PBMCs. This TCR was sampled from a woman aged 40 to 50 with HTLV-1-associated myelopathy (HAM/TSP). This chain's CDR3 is CSATNPWGALITDTQYF. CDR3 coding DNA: TGCAGTGCTACTAACCCATGGGGGGCCCTTATCACAGATACGCAGTATTTT.